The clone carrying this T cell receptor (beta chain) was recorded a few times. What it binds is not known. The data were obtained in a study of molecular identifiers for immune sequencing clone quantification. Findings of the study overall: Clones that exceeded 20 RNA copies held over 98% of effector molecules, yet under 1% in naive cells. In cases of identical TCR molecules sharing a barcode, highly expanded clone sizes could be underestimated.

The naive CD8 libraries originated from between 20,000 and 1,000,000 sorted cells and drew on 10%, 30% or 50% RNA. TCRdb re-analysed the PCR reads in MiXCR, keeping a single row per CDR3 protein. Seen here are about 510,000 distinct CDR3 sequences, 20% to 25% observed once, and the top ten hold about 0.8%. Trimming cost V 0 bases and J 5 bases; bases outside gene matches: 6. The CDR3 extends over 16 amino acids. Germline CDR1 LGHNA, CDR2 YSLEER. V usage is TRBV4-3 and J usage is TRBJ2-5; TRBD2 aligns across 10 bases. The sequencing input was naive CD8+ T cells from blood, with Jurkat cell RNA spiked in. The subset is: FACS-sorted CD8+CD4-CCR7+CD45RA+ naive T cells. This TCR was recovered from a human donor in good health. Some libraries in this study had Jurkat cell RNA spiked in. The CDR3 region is CASSQDSSGGAETQYF. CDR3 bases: TGCGCCAGCAGCCAAGATAGCAGCGGGGGGGCGGAGACCCAGTACTTC.